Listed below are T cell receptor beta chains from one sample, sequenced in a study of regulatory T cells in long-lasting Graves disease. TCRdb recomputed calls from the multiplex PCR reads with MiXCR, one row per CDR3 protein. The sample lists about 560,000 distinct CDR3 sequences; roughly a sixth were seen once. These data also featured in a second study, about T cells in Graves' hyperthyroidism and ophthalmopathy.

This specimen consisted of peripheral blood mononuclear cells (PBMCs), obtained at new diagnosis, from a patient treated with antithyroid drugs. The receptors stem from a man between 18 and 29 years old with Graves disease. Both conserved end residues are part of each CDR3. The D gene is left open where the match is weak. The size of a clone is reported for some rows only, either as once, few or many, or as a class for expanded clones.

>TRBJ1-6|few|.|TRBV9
TGTGCCAGCAGCGTCTCACCGGTGGGGGGTTCACCCCTCCACTTT
CASSVSPVGGSPLHF
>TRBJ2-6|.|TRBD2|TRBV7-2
TGTGCCAGCAGCTCCGATAGCGGGATAACGGGGGCCAACGTCCTGACTTTC
CASSSDSGITGANVLTF
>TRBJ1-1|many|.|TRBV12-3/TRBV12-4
TGTGCCAGCGAGGGGGGTTCGCCTGAAGCTTTCTTT
CASEGGSPEAFF
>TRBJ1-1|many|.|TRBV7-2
TGTGCCAGCAGCTACCGGGAACCGCCGAAAGCTTTCTTT
CASSYREPPKAFF
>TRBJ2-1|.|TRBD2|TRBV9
TGTGCCAGCAGCGCGGGCTTTGGACTAGCGGGAGGCTACAATGAGCAGTTCTTC
CASSAGFGLAGGYNEQFF
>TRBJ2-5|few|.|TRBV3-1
TGTGCCAGCAGCCCGACAACTAGCTACCAAGAGACCCAGTACTTC
CASSPTTSYQETQYF
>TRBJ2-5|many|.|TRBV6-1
TGTGCCAGCAGTGGGGGAGACAGGGAGACCCAGTACTTC
CASSGGDRETQYF
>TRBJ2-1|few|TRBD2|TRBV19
TGTGCCAGTACCCGGGGACTAGCGGAGTACAATGAGCAGTTCTTC
CASTRGLAEYNEQFF
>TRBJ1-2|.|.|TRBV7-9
TGTGCCAGCAGCCATCCCGGACAGACGCATGGCTACACCTTC
CASSHPGQTHGYTF
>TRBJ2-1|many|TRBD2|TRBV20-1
TGCAGTGCAAGCACTAGCGGGAAATACAATGAGCAGTTCTTC
CSASTSGKYNEQFF
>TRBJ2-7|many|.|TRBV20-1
TGCAGTGCCCCGACCGGACCTCCCTACGAGCAGTACTTC
CSAPTGPPYEQYF
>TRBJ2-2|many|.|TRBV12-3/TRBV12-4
TGTGCCAGCAGTTTGGTCCCGGGACCCACTGGGGAGCTGTTTTTT
CASSLVPGPTGELFF
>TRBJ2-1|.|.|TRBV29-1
TGCAGCGGAAATAGCGGAGTTCCTTACAATGAGCAGTTCTTC
CSGNSGVPYNEQFF
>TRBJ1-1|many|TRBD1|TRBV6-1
TGTGCCAGCAGTGCCTCAGGGGGCCTGAACACTGAAGCTTTCTTT
CASSASGGLNTEAFF
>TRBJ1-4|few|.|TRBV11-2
TGTGCCAGCAGCTCCCACCGAGGCAGAACAACTAATGAAAAACTGTTTTTT
CASSSHRGRTTNEKLFF
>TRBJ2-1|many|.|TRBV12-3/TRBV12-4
TGTGCCAGCAGTCACCCTTCTAGGCACTTGTGGCGGGAAGAGCATTTCTACAATGAGCAGTTCTTC
CASSHPSRHLWREEHFYNEQFF
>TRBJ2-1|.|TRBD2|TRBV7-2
TGTGCCAGCAGCTTAGTACTTAGCGGGAGAGGCGAGCAGTTCTTC
CASSLVLSGRGEQFF
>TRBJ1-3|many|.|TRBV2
TGTGCCAGCAGTGCTCAGGATTCTGGAAACACCATATATTTT
CASSAQDSGNTIYF
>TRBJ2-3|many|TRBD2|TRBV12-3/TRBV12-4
TGTGCCAGCAGCCCCCTTAGCGGGAAATCGGCAGATACGCAGTATTTT
CASSPLSGKSADTQYF
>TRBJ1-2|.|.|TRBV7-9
TGTGCCAGCAGCTTGGCCCGGGAAGGGGGCTACACCTTC
CASSLAREGGYTF
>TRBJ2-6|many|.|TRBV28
TGTGCCAGCAGTTTATTAGGAAGCTCTGGGGCCAACGTCCTGACTTTC
CASSLLGSSGANVLTF
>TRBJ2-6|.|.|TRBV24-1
TGTGCCACCAGTGAACCAAGTAGCTCTGGGGCCAACGTCCTGACTTTC
CATSEPSSSGANVLTF
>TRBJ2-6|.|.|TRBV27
TGTGCCAGCAGTTTATTGGGGGCGATTAGATCTGGGGCCAACGTCCTGACTTTC
CASSLLGAIRSGANVLTF
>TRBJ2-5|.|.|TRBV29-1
TGCAGCGTTGCCCCGCTGGACAGCCAAGAGACCCAGTACTTC
CSVAPLDSQETQYF
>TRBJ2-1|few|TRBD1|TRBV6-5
TGTGCCAGCAGTTACTCGAGCGGGACAGGGTCGAATGAGCAGTTCTTC
CASSYSSGTGSNEQFF
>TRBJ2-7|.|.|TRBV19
TGTGCCAGTAGTATTCGAGGTACCAGTTTCTACGAGCAGTACTTC
CASSIRGTSFYEQYF
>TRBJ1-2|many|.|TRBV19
TGTGCCACCTCGGAGACCCTGACAGGCCGCTATGGCTACACCTTC
CATSETLTGRYGYTF
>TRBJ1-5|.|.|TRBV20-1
TGCAGTGCTATACCCCGGGGGGCCCTCCCTCAGCCCCAGCATTTT
CSAIPRGALPQPQHF
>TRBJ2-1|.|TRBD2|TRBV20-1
TGCAGTGCGCCGACTAGCGGGAGGATCAATGAGCAGTTCTTC
CSAPTSGRINEQFF
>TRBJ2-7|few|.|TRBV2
TGTGCCAGCAGTGTAGGACCTGCGGCCTACGAGCAGTACTTC
CASSVGPAAYEQYF
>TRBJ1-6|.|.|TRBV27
TGTGCCAGCAAACGAAACAGGGTCGGGAATTCACCCCTCCACTTT
CASKRNRVGNSPLHF
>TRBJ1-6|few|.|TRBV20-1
TGCAGTGCTAGAGCACAGGGACGGCTATGGTCACCCCTCCACTTT
CSARAQGRLWSPLHF
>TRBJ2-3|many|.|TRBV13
TGTGCCAGCAGCTTAGCGGCAGCAACTAGCACAGATACGCAGTATTTT
CASSLAAATSTDTQYF
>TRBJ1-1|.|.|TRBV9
TGTGCCAGCAGCGCAGAAACAAACCCTGGCACTGAAGCTTTCTTT
CASSAETNPGTEAFF
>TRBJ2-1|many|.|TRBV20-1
TGCAGTGCTGTCACCGGGAGTTCCTACAATGAGCAGTTCTTC
CSAVTGSSYNEQFF
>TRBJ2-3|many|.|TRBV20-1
TGCAGTGCTCAGTACACAGATACGCAGTATTTT
CSAQYTDTQYF
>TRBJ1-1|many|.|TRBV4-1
TGCGCCAGCAGCCAGGGTAGTACAGCGAACACTGAAGCTTTCTTT
CASSQGSTANTEAFF
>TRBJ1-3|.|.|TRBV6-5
TGTGCCAGCAGTTCACCAGCCTACTCTGGAAACACCATATATTTT
CASSSPAYSGNTIYF
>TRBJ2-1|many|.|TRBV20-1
TGCAGTGCCATAGTCGGGGGACCAGGCTACAATGAGCAGTTCTTC
CSAIVGGPGYNEQFF
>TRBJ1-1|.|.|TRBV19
TGTGCCAGTACCACCTTAGGGGAGAACACTGAAGCTTTCTTT
CASTTLGENTEAFF
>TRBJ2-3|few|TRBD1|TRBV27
TGTGCCAGCAGTCCCCACAGGGGACCCGCGGATACGCAGTATTTT
CASSPHRGPADTQYF
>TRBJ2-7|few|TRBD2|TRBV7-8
TGTGCCAGCAGTCCTCTTACTAGCGGGCGCCTCTACGAGCAGTACTTC
CASSPLTSGRLYEQYF
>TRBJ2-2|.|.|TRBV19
TGTGCCAGTAGCGGACTCCTCGGCGGGGAGCTGTTTTTT
CASSGLLGGELFF
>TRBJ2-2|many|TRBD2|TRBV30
TGTGCCTGGAGTGTACTAGCGGGAGCTGACACCGGGGAGCTGTTTTTT
CAWSVLAGADTGELFF
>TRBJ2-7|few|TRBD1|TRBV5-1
TGCGCCAGCAGCTGGGCAGGGGGCGTCTACGAGCAGTACTTC
CASSWAGGVYEQYF
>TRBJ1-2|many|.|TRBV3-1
TGTGCCAGCAGCCAAGATACCACCCGCTGGGCCTACACCTTC
CASSQDTTRWAYTF
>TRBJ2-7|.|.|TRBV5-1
TGCGCCAGCAGCTTCAGAACGGAGCGGAGTACCTACGAGCAGTACTTC
CASSFRTERSTYEQYF
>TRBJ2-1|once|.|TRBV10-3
TGTGCCATCAAAGGGGAGGTTGTCGATGAGCAGTTCTTC
CAIKGEVVDEQFF
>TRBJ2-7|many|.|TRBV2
TGTGCCAGCACCAGGACCTACGAGCAGTACTTC
CASTRTYEQYF
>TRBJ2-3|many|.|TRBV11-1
TGTGCCAGCAGCTTCGGCAGGCGCCACACAGATACGCAGTATTTT
CASSFGRRHTDTQYF
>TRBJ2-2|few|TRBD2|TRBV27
TGTGCCAGCAGTAGACTAGCGGGAGACGTGGAGCTGTTTTTT
CASSRLAGDVELFF
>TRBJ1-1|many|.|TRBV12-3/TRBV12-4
TGTGCCAGCAACCTCGGTGGGAACACTGAAGCTTTCTTT
CASNLGGNTEAFF
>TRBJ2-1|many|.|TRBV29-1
TGCAGCGTTGTCTTGGTCTACAATGAGCAGTTCTTC
CSVVLVYNEQFF
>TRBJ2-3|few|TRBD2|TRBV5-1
TGCGCCAGCAGCGCGAATAGCGGGGAGGGGACAGATACGCAGTATTTT
CASSANSGEGTDTQYF